This T cell receptor beta chain is from a study of shared clonotypes between healthy human individuals. Terminally differentiated effector memory CD45RA+ cells were excluded by CCR7 positive selection of CD45RO-negative cells. The data were produced by immunoSEQ multiplex PCR, yet TCRdb's version contains in-frame clones alone and is incomplete. The sample includes about 2.1 million clones, roughly 93% seen only once; the top ten take approximately 1.6%. The CDR3 is made up of 14 amino acids. V was clipped by 4 bases and J by 6 bases, with 15 bases between them. The germline V gene encodes CDR1 LGHNA and CDR2 YNFKEQ.

The receptor was isolated from a man younger than 35 in good health. Some clones in this sample may be carry-over from other donors' samples. Material: naive CD8+ T cells from PBMCs. The rearrangement links TRBV4-2 to TRBJ1-1; the D is unclear. CDR3: CASSRPDKRAEAFF. CDR3 in DNA: TGTGCCAGCAGCCGACCGGATAAGAGGGCTGAAGCTTTCTTT.